This TCR beta chain is from a study of high-grade serous ovarian cancer treatment subgroups. Study information: On average, 14,192 reads and roughly 7,000 unique TCR beta rearrangements were obtained per sample. Whole-study results and caveats: Repertoire analysis covered CDR3 alone, not CDR1 or CDR2. Repertoire similarity ranged roughly 0.095 to 0.79 between tumors of one patient. Clonal relatedness tracked neoantigen level, and by trend copy number and mutation load.

Tumor samples were taken before definitive surgery or chemotherapy. Germline V gene lookup returns CDR1 KGHSH and CDR2 LQKENI. With V trimmed by 2 bases and J by 5 bases, 9 bases remained unmatched. The CDR3 is made up of 16 amino acids. Method: immunoSEQ multiplex PCR; TCRdb's copy keeps in-frame clones and lacks some. The sample has more than 35,000 clones, about four fifths seen once. Details on this clone: Its matching antigen is unknown.

Sequencing was performed on tumor tissue. V gene TRBV18 combines with J gene TRBJ1-1, with 9 bases identical to TRBD1. This clonotype was sampled from a human donor with high-grade serous ovarian cancer. CDR3 sequence (DNA): TGTGCCAGCTCACCATGGGACAGGGAGGTGTTGACTGAAGCTTTCTTT. Residues: CASSPWDREVLTEAFF.